Presented here are 19 T cell receptor beta chains from one specimen sequenced in a study of blood T cell repertoires in COVID-19. Generated by immunoSEQ multiplex PCR, the TCRdb table keeps only in-frame clones and is missing some. The data contain over 200,000 clones, around 79% of them singletons. The sequencing input was peripheral blood. All receptors come from a woman older than 75 with acute or convalescent COVID-19.

This sequence joins TRBV6-5 and TRBJ2-7; 7 positions agree with TRBD1. V dropped 7 bases and J dropped 2; count of bases not matched to a gene: 5. CDR1 is MNHEY and CDR2 is SVGAGI in the germline V gene. The length of the CDR3 is 13 residues. This chain's CDR3 is CASTAGTAYEQYF. The CDR3 DNA reads TGTGCCAGCACTGCTGGGACAGCCTACGAGCAGTACTTC.

CDR3 in DNA: TGTGCCAGCAGCTTGAGGGTCGTGACAGGAGCCTACGAGCAGTACTTC. Protein product: CASSLRVVTGAYEQYF. This chain connects TRBV5-8 to TRBJ2-7; a possible D gene is TRBD1 (6 bases). CDR3 length: 16 residues. Germline V gives CDR1 SGHTS, CDR2 YDEGEE. Trimming left V 1 base short and J 2 bases short, with 16 bases between.

The V and J genes are TRBV3-1 (or the pseudogene TRBV3-2) and TRBJ1-1, with D tentatively TRBD1 (6 bases). CDR1 is LGHDT, CDR2 YNNKEL, per germline (reference sequence). V lost 7 bases and J 10 bases, leaving 16 bases between the germline ends. CDR3 length: 12 amino acids. CDR3 sequence reads: CASTDPGEGAFF. Here the CDR3 DNA reads TGTGCCAGCACCGATCCAGGGGAGGGAGCTTTCTTT.

V gene TRBV6-5 combines with J gene TRBJ1-2; 7 bases match TRBD1. The CDR3 has 15 amino acids. V dropped 4 bases and J dropped 0; count of bases not matched to a gene: 5. The germline CDR1 and CDR2 sequences are MNHEY and SVGAGI. Here the CDR3 DNA reads TGTGCCAGCAGTTGGACAGGAGCCTCTAACTATGGCTACACCTTC. Translated: CASSWTGASNYGYTF.

This chain joins TRBV6-4 and TRBJ1-4; D call uncertain. CDR1 MRHNA and CDR2 SNTAGT come from the germline V gene. The CDR3 length is 13 residues. Trimming removed 6 bases at V and 11 bases at J, with 16 bases between. CDR3 sequence: CASSEASYDKLFF. CDR3 DNA: TGTGCCAGCAGCGAAGCGTCGTACGACAAACTGTTTTTT.

V is TRBV4-3 and J is TRBJ1-1; possibly TRBD1 for D (5 bases). The germline V gene has CDR1 LGHNA and CDR2 YSLEER. V was pared by 0 bases and J by 5 bases, with 13 bases between. The CDR3 has 15 amino acids. Written as DNA, the CDR3 is TGCGCCAGCAGCCAAGACCAGGGAGGGGTGACTGAAGCTTTCTTT. It translates to CASSQDQGGVTEAFF.

The CDR3 nucleotides read TGTGCCAGCAGCGTAGTGGCGGACTATGGCTACACCTTC. It specifies CASSVVADYGYTF. The rearrangement uses TRBV9 and TRBJ1-2, with D unclear. The CDR3 covers 13 residues. The germline V gene encodes CDR1 SGDLS and CDR2 YYNGEE. Trimming removed 0 bases at V and 3 bases at J, with 6 bases between.

The chain recombines TRBV5-6 with TRBJ2-7, with D possibly TRBD2 on 5 matching bases. Per germline, CDR1 SGHDT and CDR2 YYEEEE. V was pared by 4 bases and J by 8 bases, with 19 bases between. There are 14 residues in the CDR3. The CDR3 nucleotides read TGTGCCAGCAGCCCGGACTTCCGAGATGGGAAGCAGTACTTC. It translates to CASSPDFRDGKQYF.

The CDR3 sequence: CASSPRTENTEAFF. As DNA, the CDR3 is TGTGCCAGTAGCCCCCGGACAGAAAACACTGAAGCTTTCTTT. The chain employs TRBV19 and TRBJ1-1; D might be TRBD1 (6 bases). The CDR3 has 14 residues. The germline V gene encodes CDR1 LNHDA and CDR2 SQIVND (reference sequence). V lost 6 bases and J lost 2, with 13 bases in between.

This clone was seen just once. V usage is TRBV6-5 and J usage is TRBJ2-5; 8 nucleotides line up with TRBD2. There are 15 residues in the CDR3. The V gene end was trimmed by 0 bases and the J gene end by 1 base; junction bases not matched to a gene: 1. Germline V CDR1 and CDR2: MNHEY, SVGAGI. The CDR3 bases are TGTGCCAGCAGTTACTCCGCGGGGGGCCAAGAGACCCAGTACTTC. Amino acids: CASSYSAGGQETQYF.

The chain is built from TRBV5-5 and TRBJ1-2, with 10 bases that match TRBD1. Germline values: CDR1 SGHKS, CDR2 YYEKEE (reference sequence). The junction had 18 bases not matched to a gene; V was cut back by 4 bases and J by 12 bases. This CDR3 is 16 amino acids long. CDR3 DNA sequence: TGTGCCAGCAGCAAAGAACCCGGGACAGGGGCCGCCGGGCACACCTTC. It is translated as CASSKEPGTGAAGHTF.

The J gene is TRBJ1-3, the V gene TRBV11-1, with D uncertain. CDR1 SGHAT and CDR2 FQDESV come from the germline V gene (reference sequence). This CDR3 is 16 amino acids long. The V gene lost 5 bases and the J gene lost 0 bases, with 14 bases spanning the gap. The CDR3 region is CASSNGGPVSGNTIYF. The CDR3 nucleotides read TGTGCCAGCAGCAATGGAGGACCGGTCTCTGGAAACACCATATATTTT. Combining the CDR3 with reference TRBV11-1 and TRBJ1-3 gives the whole variable domain EAEVAQSPRYKITEKSQAVAFWCDPISGHATLYWYRQILGQGPELLVQFQDESVVDDSQLPKDRFSAERLKGVDSTLKIQPAELGDSAMYLCASSNGGPVSGNTIYFGEGSWLTVV.

The V gene is TRBV25-1, the J gene TRBJ2-5, with TRBD1 matching 7 bases. J lost 4 bases, V lost 3 bases, and 8 bases had no gene match. This CDR3 is 15 amino acids long. CDR1 MGHDK and CDR2 SYGVNS come from the germline V gene. CDR3 amino acids: CASSELTGAGETQYF. The CDR3, as DNA: TGTGCCAGCAGTGAGTTAACAGGGGCAGGAGAGACCCAGTACTTC.

With respect to this clone: A read error may produce the germline difference seen at one junction end. The V and J genes are TRBV5-6 and TRBJ2-7; weak D call: TRBD2 (6 bases). Germline V lookup: CDR1 SGHDT, CDR2 YYEEEE. The CDR3 has 13 amino acids. The CDR3 loop reads CASSLFAGSGEHF. CDR3 sequence (DNA): TGTGCCAGCAGCTTGTTTGCCGGTTCGGGAGAGCACTTC.

The chain couples TRBV2 to TRBJ1-5; D is unresolved. The germline V and J ends were trimmed by 6 bases and 2 bases, with 8 bases remaining between them. Germline CDR1 SNHLY, CDR2 FYNNEI. The CDR3 runs to 13 residues. The CDR3 DNA follows: TGTGCCAGCAGGTTTCTCGGCAATCAGCCCCAGCATTTT. Encoded protein: CASRFLGNQPQHF. The full variable domain, with the rest looked up from reference TRBV2 and TRBJ1-5, is EPEVTQTPSHQVTQMGQEVILRCVPISNHLYFYWYRQILGQKVEFLVSFYNNEISEKSEIFDDQFSVERPDGSNFTLKIRSTKLEDSAMYFCASRFLGNQPQHFGDGTRLSIL.

This chain joins TRBV4-1 and TRBJ2-5, with TRBD2 identical over 7 bases. There are 14 residues in the CDR3. J lost 5 bases, V lost 3 bases, and 6 bases had no gene match. In germline, CDR1 is MGHRA, CDR2 YSYEKL. CDR3 sequence: CASSQGGSLETQYF. The CDR3 region has the DNA TGCGCCAGCAGCCAGGGGGGGAGCCTGGAGACCCAGTACTTC.

The V gene is TRBV19, the J gene TRBJ2-2; 12 positions match TRBD2. The CDR3 runs to 16 residues. From germline, CDR1 is LNHDA and CDR2 SQIVND (reference sequence). With 3 bases clipped from V and 4 bases from J, the junction kept 3 bases outside the gene matches. The CDR3 loop reads CASSIGGLAGTGELFF. The DNA of the CDR3 is TGTGCCAGTAGTATCGGGGGACTAGCGGGCACCGGGGAGCTGTTTTTT.

This rearrangement joins TRBV12-3 or TRBV12-4 to TRBJ2-1; no firm D call. Deletions cut 5 bases from V and 10 bases from J, with 9 bases between. The CDR3 runs 11 residues. CDR3 amino acids: CASSPTREQFF. The CDR3 nucleotides are TGTGCCAGCAGTCCTACCCGAGAGCAGTTCTTC.

Notes on this clone: At the DNA level, this CDR3 is encoded by other sequences in the same sample as well. V gene TRBV6-5 combines with J gene TRBJ1-3, with D possibly TRBD1 on 5 matching bases. The CDR3 loop spans 14 amino acids. Germline V gene data show CDR1 as MNHEY and CDR2 as SVGAGI. Trimming cost V 6 bases and J 3 bases, with 12 bases left between them. In nucleotides, the CDR3 is TGTGCCAGCAGGAGTACAGGTCGTGGAAACACCATATATTTT. Translation gives CASRSTGRGNTIYF.